This TCR beta chain was recorded in a study of blood T cell repertoires in COVID-19. Study information: There were acute and convalescent COVID-19 samples, and they came from the United States, Italy and Spain.

How the authors handled the data: Reference gene primer amplification yielded estimated nucleated cell counts. The assay was immunoSEQ multiplex PCR, and TCRdb's table has in-frame clones only and misses some. The DNA gave D and trimming, while V, J and clone size come from that table. The profile shows a few hundred thousand clones, 82% of them singletons. Ages ranged from about 18 to 89 years, with residence in some 25 US areas. Clinical histories supplied by participants themselves formed the basis of cohort assignment. V lost 7 bases to trimming and J lost 9 bases, with 13 bases between them. CDR3 length: 12 residues. Germline V CDR1 and CDR2: MNHEY, SVGAGI.

Sequencing was done on a sample of PBMCs or T cells enriched from blood (not recorded which). This sequence was found in a woman in her fifties or sixties who had recovered from COVID-19. The rearrangement links TRBV6-5 to TRBJ2-1; maybe TRBD1 (5 bases). CDR3 in DNA: TGTGCCAGCACCCATTGGGGCGGTGAGCAGTTCTTC. Translation gives CASTHWGGEQFF.